This TCR beta chain was found in a study of blood T cell repertoires in COVID-19. For the study at large: PBMCs, B-cell-depleted T cells, or T cells provided the cDNA or gDNA that made up the material.

Cohorts were determined from participant-reported clinical history. In the original analysis: Cell counts per sample came from amplifying reference gene primers. The data were produced by immunoSEQ multiplex PCR, yet TCRdb's version contains in-frame clones alone and is incomplete. V and J calls and clone size are given by that table; D and trimming were obtained from the DNA. The sample lists some 400,000 clones, around 87% occurring once. V shed 2 bases and J shed 8 bases, with 15 bases lying between them. The CDR3 is 15 residues long. Germline CDR1 is SEHNR and CDR2 is FQNEAQ (reference sequence). The receptor's source is a man between 25 and 39 years old who had recovered from COVID-19. Material for sequencing was PBMCs or T cells enriched from blood (not recorded which). The V call is TRBV7-9, the J call TRBJ1-4, with D maybe TRBD1 (5 bases). The CDR3 sequence is CASSLTSGLAEKLFF. Here the CDR3 DNA reads TGTGCCAGCAGCTTAACGTCAGGGTTGGCAGAAAAACTGTTTTTT.